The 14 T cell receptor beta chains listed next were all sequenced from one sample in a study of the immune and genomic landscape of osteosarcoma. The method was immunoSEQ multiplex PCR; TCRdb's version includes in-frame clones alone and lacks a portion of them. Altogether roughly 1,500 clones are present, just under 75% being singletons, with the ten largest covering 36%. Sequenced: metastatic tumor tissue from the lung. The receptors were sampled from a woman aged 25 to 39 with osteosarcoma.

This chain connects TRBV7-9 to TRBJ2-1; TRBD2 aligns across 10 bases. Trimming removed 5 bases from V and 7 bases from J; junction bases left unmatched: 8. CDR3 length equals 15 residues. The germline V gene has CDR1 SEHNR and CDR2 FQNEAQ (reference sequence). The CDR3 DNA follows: TGTGCCAGCAGCACCGTTGATAGCGGGGGGAATGAGCAGTTCTTC. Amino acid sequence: CASSTVDSGGNEQFF.

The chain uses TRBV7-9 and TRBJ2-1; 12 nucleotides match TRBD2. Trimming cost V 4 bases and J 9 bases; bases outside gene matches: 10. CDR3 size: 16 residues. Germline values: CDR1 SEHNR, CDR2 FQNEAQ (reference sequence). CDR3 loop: CASSSQTSGSTIEQFF. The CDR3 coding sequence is TGTGCCAGCAGCTCGCAGACTAGCGGGAGTACCATTGAGCAGTTCTTC.

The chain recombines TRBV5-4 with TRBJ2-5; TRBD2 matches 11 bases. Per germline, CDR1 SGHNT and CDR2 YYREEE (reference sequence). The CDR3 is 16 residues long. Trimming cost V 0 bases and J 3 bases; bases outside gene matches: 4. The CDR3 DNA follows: TGTGCCAGCAGCTTGGCCAGTAGCGGGGGGGAAGAGACCCAGTACTTC. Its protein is CASSLASSGGEETQYF.

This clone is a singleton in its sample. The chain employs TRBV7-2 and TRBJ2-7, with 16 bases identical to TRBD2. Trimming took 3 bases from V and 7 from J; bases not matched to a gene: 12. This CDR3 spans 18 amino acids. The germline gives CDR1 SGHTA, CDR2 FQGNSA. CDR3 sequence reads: CASSFRPGLAGGPQEQYF. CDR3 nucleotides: TGTGCCAGCAGCTTCCGGCCGGGACTAGCGGGAGGGCCGCAGGAGCAGTACTTC. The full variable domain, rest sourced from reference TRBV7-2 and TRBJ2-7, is GAGVSQSPSNKVTEKGKDVELRCDPISGHTALYWYRQSLGQGLEFLIYFQGNSAPDKSGLPSDRFSAERTGGSVSTLTIQRTQQEDSAVYLCASSFRPGLAGGPQEQYFGPGTRLTVT.

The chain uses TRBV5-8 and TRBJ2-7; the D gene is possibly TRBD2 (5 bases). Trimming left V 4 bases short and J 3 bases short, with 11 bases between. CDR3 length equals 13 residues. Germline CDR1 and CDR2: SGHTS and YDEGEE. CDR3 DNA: TGTGCCAGCAGCCGGTGGGAGCGCTACGAGCAGTACTTC. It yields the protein CASSRWERYEQYF.

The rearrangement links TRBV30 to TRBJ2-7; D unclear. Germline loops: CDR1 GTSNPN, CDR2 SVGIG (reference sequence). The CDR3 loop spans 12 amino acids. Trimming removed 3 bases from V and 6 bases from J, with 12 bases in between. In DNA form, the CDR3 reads TGTGCCTGGAGAACGGTTGGGCTCGAGCAGTACTTC. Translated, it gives CAWRTVGLEQYF. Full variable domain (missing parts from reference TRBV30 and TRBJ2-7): SQTIHQWPATLVQPVGSPLSLECTVEGTSNPNLYWYRQAAGRGLQLLFYSVGIGQISSEVPQNLSASRPQDRQFILSSKKLLLSDSGFYLCAWRTVGLEQYFGPGTRLTVT.

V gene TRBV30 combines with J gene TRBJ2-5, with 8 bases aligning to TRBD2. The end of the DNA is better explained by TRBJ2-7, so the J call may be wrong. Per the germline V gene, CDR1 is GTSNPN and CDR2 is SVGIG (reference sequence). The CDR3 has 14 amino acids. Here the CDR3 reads CAWSPGLGDYEQYF. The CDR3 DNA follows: TGTGCCTGGAGTCCGGGACTAGGGGACTACGAGCAGTACTTC.

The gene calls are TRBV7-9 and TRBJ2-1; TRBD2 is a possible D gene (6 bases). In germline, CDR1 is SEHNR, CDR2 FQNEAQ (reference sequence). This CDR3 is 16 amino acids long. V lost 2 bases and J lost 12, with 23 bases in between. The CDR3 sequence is CASSLLDLGDGGRQFF. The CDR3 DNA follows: TGTGCCAGCAGCTTATTGGATCTTGGGGATGGGGGGAGGCAGTTCTTC.

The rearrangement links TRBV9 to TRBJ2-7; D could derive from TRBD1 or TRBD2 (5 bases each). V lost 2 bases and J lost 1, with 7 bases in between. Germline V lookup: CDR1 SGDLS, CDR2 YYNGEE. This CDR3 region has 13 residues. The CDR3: CASSVGESYEQYF. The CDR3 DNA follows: TGTGCCAGCAGCGTGGGGGAGTCCTACGAGCAGTACTTC.

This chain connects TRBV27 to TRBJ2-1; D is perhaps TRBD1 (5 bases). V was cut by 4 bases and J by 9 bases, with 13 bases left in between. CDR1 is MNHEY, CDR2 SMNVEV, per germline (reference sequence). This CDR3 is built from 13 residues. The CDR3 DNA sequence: TGTGCCAGCAGTTCGCAGGGATTGAGTGAGCAGTTCTTC. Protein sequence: CASSSQGLSEQFF.

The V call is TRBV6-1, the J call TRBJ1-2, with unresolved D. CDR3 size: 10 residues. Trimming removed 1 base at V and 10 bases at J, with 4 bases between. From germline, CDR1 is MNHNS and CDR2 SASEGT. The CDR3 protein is CASSEGDYTF. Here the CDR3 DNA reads TGTGCCAGCAGTGAAGGGGACTACACCTTC.

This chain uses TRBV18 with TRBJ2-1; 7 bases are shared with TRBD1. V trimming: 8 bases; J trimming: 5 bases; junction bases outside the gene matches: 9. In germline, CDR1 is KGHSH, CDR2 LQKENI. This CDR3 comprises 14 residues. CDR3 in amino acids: CASQGDRGHNEQFF. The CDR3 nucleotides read TGTGCCAGCCAGGGGGATAGAGGGCACAATGAGCAGTTCTTC.

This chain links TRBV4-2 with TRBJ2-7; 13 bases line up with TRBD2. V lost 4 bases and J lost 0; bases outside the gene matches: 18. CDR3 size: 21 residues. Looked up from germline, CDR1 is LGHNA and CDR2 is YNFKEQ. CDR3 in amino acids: CASSPATGPTSGRTNSYEQYF. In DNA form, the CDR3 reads TGTGCCAGCAGCCCCGCGACAGGGCCGACTAGCGGGAGGACCAACTCCTACGAGCAGTACTTC.

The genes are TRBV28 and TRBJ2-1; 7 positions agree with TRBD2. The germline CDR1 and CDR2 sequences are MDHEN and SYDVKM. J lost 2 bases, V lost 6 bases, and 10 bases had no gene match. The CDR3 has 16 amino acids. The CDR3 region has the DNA TGTGCCAGCAGCCCTGGGGGAGCGGGGACCTACAATGAGCAGTTCTTC. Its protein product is CASSPGGAGTYNEQFF.